The 14 T cell receptor beta chains below were found in one sample sequenced in a study of CD8+CD57+ T cells in acquired aplastic anemia. CD8+CD57+ cell expansion had been shown by flow cytometry in patients chosen for sequencing. Genomic DNA acted as the template from which TCR beta VDJ combination and CDR3 sequence profiling were carried out. Each CDR3 protein gets one entry after TCRdb re-called the reads with MiXCR. This sample yields over 150,000 distinct CDR3 sequences, of which roughly 65% are seen a single time; under 45% belongs to the top ten. Sequenced sample: sorted CD4+, CD8+, or CD8+CD57+ T cells (not recorded which) from PBMCs. The receptors were sampled from a human donor with aplastic anemia.

This chain connects TRBV7-2 to TRBJ1-5; 9 nucleotides match TRBD1. The V gene end was trimmed by 2 bases and the J gene end by 5 bases; junction bases not matched to a gene: 10. CDR1 and CDR2 from the germline V gene are SGHTA and FQGNSA. The CDR3 has 17 residues. CDR3 loop: CASSLTTRRTGDQPQHF. The DNA for the CDR3 is TGTGCCAGCAGCTTAACAACCCGGAGGACAGGGGATCAGCCCCAGCATTTT.

This clonotype occurred many times. This chain connects TRBV4-1 to TRBJ2-7; D possibly uses TRBD1 or TRBD2 (6 bases each). The ends were cut back, 0 bases at V and 3 bases at J, with 9 bases in the middle. This CDR3 region has 14 residues. The germline V gene has CDR1 MGHRA and CDR2 YSYEKL. CDR3 in amino acids: CASSQEQGLYEQYF. CDR3 DNA sequence: TGCGCCAGCAGCCAAGAACAGGGACTCTACGAGCAGTACTTC.

The J gene is TRBJ2-7, the V gene TRBV9; 12 positions match TRBD1. Germline V gives CDR1 SGDLS, CDR2 YYNGEE. Unmatched junction bases numbered 2, after V lost 0 bases and J lost 1 base. CDR3 length: 16 amino acids. The CDR3 here is CASSVGGQGASYEQYF. The DNA of the CDR3 is TGTGCCAGCAGCGTAGGGGGACAGGGGGCGTCCTACGAGCAGTACTTC.

The chain combines TRBV7-2 with TRBJ2-7, with 8 bases matching TRBD2. CDR3 length: 15 residues. Germline-derived CDR1 and CDR2 are SGHTA and FQGNSA. After removal of 1 base from V and 6 bases from J, the junction contained 8 bases not matched to a gene. This CDR3 reads CASSLGGRLVGEQYF. The CDR3 bases are TGTGCCAGCAGCTTAGGCGGGAGGTTAGTGGGCGAGCAGTACTTC.

The rearrangement joins TRBV6-6 to TRBJ1-4, with D unresolved. V lost 4 bases and J 0 bases, leaving 0 bases between the germline ends. The germline V gene encodes CDR1 MNHNY and CDR2 SVGAGI (reference sequence). The CDR3 contains 12 residues. CDR3: CASSSTNEKLFF. The DNA of the CDR3 is TGTGCCAGCAGTTCAACTAATGAAAAACTGTTTTTT.

About this clonotype itself: A much bigger clone sits one base away, suggesting this may be a read error. This chain joins TRBV4-1 and TRBJ1-1; D call uncertain. The CDR3 contains 14 residues. Germline CDR1 is MGHRA and CDR2 is YSYEKL. The CDR3 is CASSQDPENTEALF. The CDR3 DNA sequence: TGCGCCAGCAGCCAAGATCCGGAGAACACTGAAGCTCTCTTT.

V and J are TRBV4-2 and TRBJ2-2, with 7 bases lining up with TRBD2. The CDR3 runs 16 residues. CDR1 LGHNA and CDR2 YNFKEQ come from the germline V gene. The ends lost 4 bases at V and 0 bases at J; junction bases unmatched: 5. The CDR3 region has the DNA TGTGCCAGCAGCCCATCCGGGACTACGAACACCGGGGAGCTGTTTTTT. It codes for CASSPSGTTNTGELFF.

V usage is TRBV29-1 and J usage is TRBJ2-3; TRBD2 is a possible D gene (6 bases). Germline V gene data show CDR1 as SQVTM and CDR2 as ANQGSEA. The V gene lost 6 bases and the J gene lost 2 bases, with 15 bases spanning the gap. This CDR3 has 14 residues. The CDR3 sequence: CSVGPGTLTDTQYF. The CDR3 coding sequence is TGCAGCGTGGGTCCCGGGACTCTCACAGATACGCAGTATTTT.

The rearrangement uses TRBV7-2 and TRBJ2-5; D possibly matches TRBD1 or TRBD2 (6 bases each). This CDR3 has 14 amino acids. The germline V gene has CDR1 SGHTA and CDR2 FQGNSA. V was cut by 5 bases and J by 4 bases, with 14 bases left in between. CDR3 region: CASSMGGRGETQYF. CDR3 in DNA: TGTGCCAGCAGCATGGGGGGCCGGGGAGAGACCCAGTACTTC.

This clonotype was counted a few times. The rearrangement joins TRBV2 to TRBJ2-2; weak D call: TRBD1 (5 bases). The germline CDR1 and CDR2 sequences are SNHLY and FYNNEI. V lost 1 base and J lost 0, with 6 bases in between. There are 15 residues in the CDR3. CDR3 region: CASSEVRANTGELFF. The CDR3 nucleotides are TGTGCCAGCAGTGAAGTCAGGGCGAACACCGGGGAGCTGTTTTTT.

The genes are TRBV5-4 and TRBJ2-7; 11 bases align to TRBD2. Germline CDR1 reads SGHNT; CDR2 reads YYREEE (reference sequence). V lost 4 bases to trimming and J lost 4 bases; unmatched junction nucleotides: 7. The CDR3 is made up of 15 amino acids. CDR3 sequence: CASSISGGAAYEQYF. CDR3 coding DNA: TGTGCCAGCAGCATTAGCGGGGGGGCCGCTTACGAGCAGTACTTC.

This chain joins TRBV5-1 and TRBJ2-7; no clear D gene. V lost 0 bases and J lost 4, with 8 bases in between. Per the germline V gene, CDR1 is SGHRS and CDR2 is YFSETQ. The CDR3 consists of 13 residues. The CDR3 nucleotides read TGCGCCAGCAGCTTGGTTTCACATTACGAGCAGTACTTC. Translating it yields CASSLVSHYEQYF.

This rearrangement joins TRBV19 to TRBJ1-2; TRBD1 matches at 7 bases. The CDR3 loop spans 16 amino acids. The V gene end was trimmed by 0 bases and the J gene end by 7 bases; junction bases not matched to a gene: 11. From germline, CDR1 is LNHDA and CDR2 SQIVND (reference sequence). Here the CDR3 reads CASSIDGSTGWTGYTF. The DNA for the CDR3 is TGTGCCAGTAGTATAGATGGATCGACAGGGTGGACTGGCTACACCTTC. Together with reference TRBV19 and TRBJ1-2, the CDR3 gives the full variable domain: DGGITQSPKYLFRKEGQNVTLSCEQNLNHDAMYWYRQDPGQGLRLIYYSQIVNDFQKGDIAEGYSVSREKKESFPLTVTSAQKNPTAFYLCASSIDGSTGWTGYTFGSGTRLTVV.

This chain uses TRBV6-1 with TRBJ1-6; no reliable D call. V lost 0 bases to trimming and J lost 8 bases, with 14 bases between them. CDR1 and CDR2 (germline): MNHNS, SASEGT. CDR3 length equals 16 residues. CDR3 loop: CASSEAEVDYDSPLHF. The CDR3 coding sequence is TGTGCCAGCAGTGAAGCGGAGGTAGATTATGATTCACCCCTCCACTTT.